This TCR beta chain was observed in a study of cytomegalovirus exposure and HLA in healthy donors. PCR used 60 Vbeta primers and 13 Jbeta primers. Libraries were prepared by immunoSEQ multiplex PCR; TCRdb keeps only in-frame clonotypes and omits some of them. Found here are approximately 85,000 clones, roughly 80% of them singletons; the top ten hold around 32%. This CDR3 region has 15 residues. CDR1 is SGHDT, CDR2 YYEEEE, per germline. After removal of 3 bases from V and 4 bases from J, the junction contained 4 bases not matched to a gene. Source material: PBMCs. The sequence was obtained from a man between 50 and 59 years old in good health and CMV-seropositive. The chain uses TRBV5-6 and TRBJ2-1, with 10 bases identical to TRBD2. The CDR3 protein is CASSSTSGWYNEQFF. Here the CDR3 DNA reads TGTGCCAGCAGCTCGACTAGCGGGTGGTACAATGAGCAGTTCTTC. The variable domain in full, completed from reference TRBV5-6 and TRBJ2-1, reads DAGVTQSPTHLIKTRGQQVTLRCSPKSGHDTVSWYQQALGQGPQFIFQYYEEEERQRGNFPDRFSGHQFPNYSSELNVNALLLGDSALYLCASSSTSGWYNEQFFGPGTRLTVL.